This T cell receptor (beta chain) appears in the sequencing data of a study of monozygotic twins with inflammatory bowel disease. Study-level results: Lower TCRbeta diversity (inverse Simpson) was seen in IBD patients than in healthy co-twins.

This CDR3 is 13 amino acids long. Germline lookup yields CDR1 SGHRS and CDR2 YFSETQ. Of note for this clonotype: Its antigen is unknown.

TCRdb reanalyzed the 5' RACE reads, giving one entry per CDR3 protein sequence and no DNA. This repertoire includes 400,000 to 500,000 distinct CDR3 sequences. The sample was blood. This receptor was identified in a human donor with ulcerative colitis or Crohn's disease, or a healthy co-twin of an affected twin (not recorded which). V and J are TRBV5-1 and TRBJ1-2; TCRdb returns TRBD1, unconfirmable since there is no DNA. The CDR3 region is CASGQGTFSGYTF.